Shown below are 13 T cell receptor beta chains from a single sample sequenced in a study of CD8 T cells in ankylosing spondylitis. General observations from the study: Roughly eight highly homologous variants formed a TCR beta motif that appeared characteristic of ankylosing spondylitis blood.

Their target antigens are unknown. TCRdb called the 5' RACE reads again in MiXCR, with one record for every CDR3 protein. The table shows approximately 140,000 distinct CDR3 sequences, with approximately 17% occurring only once. The material sequenced was blood, either unsorted or a sorted T cell fraction (not recorded which). The receptors come from a male donor with ankylosing spondylitis.

The chain uses TRBV5-1 and TRBJ1-5; TRBD1 agrees at 7 bases. Germline lookup yields CDR1 SGHRS and CDR2 YFSETQ. The CDR3 runs to 14 residues. Germline trimming cut 0 bases from V and 5 bases from J; bases unmatched to any gene: 2. The CDR3: CASSLGQGDQPQHF. The DNA for the CDR3 is TGCGCCAGCAGCTTGGGACAGGGCGATCAGCCCCAGCATTTT.

Here the CDR3 DNA reads TGTGCCAGCAGTCCTCGGACAGGGGTTTCCTACGAGCAGTACTTC. Protein: CASSPRTGVSYEQYF. The chain has TRBV6-2 or TRBV6-3 and TRBJ2-7; 9 positions match TRBD1. Unmatched junction bases numbered 6, after V lost 5 bases and J lost 1 base. The CDR3 totals 15 residues. Germline V gene sequence: CDR1 MNHEY, CDR2 SVGEGT.

This clonotype showed up just a few times. The V call is TRBV9, the J call TRBJ2-7, with a possible D match to TRBD2 (5 bases). Trimming took off 6 bases at V and 1 base at J, with 17 bases between the two ends. Germline CDR1 and CDR2: SGDLS and YYNGEE. The CDR3 has 15 amino acids. In DNA, the CDR3 is TGTGCCAGCACCCCTTCTGAGGGTTCTTCCTACGAGCAGTACTTC. Residues: CASTPSEGSSYEQYF. The full variable domain, its missing parts supplied by reference TRBV9 and TRBJ2-7, is DSGVTQTPKHLITATGQRVTLRCSPRSGDLSVYWYQQSLDQGLQFLIQYYNGEERAKGNILERFSAQQFPDLHSELNLSSLELGDSALYFCASTPSEGSSYEQYFGPGTRLTVT.

This chain uses TRBV24-1 with TRBJ2-3; the match to TRBD1 covers 11 bases. V lost 5 bases to trimming and J lost 6 bases; unmatched junction nucleotides: 6. Germline CDR1 and CDR2: KGHDR and SFDVKD. The CDR3 totals 15 residues. The CDR3 coding sequence is TGTGCCACCAGTGGTCAAGGACAGGGGGCCGATACGCAGTATTTT. Protein sequence: CATSGQGQGADTQYF.

The chain has TRBV6-5 and TRBJ2-1; the D gene is possibly TRBD2 (5 bases). The V gene's germline CDR1 is MNHEY and CDR2 SVGAGI. The V and J ends lost 0 bases and 0 bases respectively, with 12 bases between them. The CDR3 is 17 amino acids. As DNA, the CDR3 is TGTGCCAGCAGTTACTCGATAGCGCCGAGCTCCTACAATGAGCAGTTCTTC. Protein sequence: CASSYSIAPSSYNEQFF.

This chain links TRBV12-3 or TRBV12-4 with TRBJ1-5; D gene uncertain. The CDR3 runs 12 residues. V shed 2 bases and J shed 6 bases, with 5 bases lying between them. CDR3 DNA: TGTGCCAGCAGTTTAAATAGTCAGCCCCAGCATTTT. Translated: CASSLNSQPQHF.

This clonotype was picked up many times. The chain joins TRBV10-1 to TRBJ2-2; perhaps TRBD1 as D (5 bases). Germline V gene data show CDR1 as WNHNN and CDR2 as SYGVQD (reference sequence). V lost 4 bases and J 1 base, leaving 7 bases between the germline ends. This CDR3 spans 14 amino acids. The CDR3 region is CASSVQGNTGELFF. DNA for the CDR3: TGCGCCAGCAGTGTCCAGGGGAACACCGGGGAGCTGTTTTTT.

The CDR3 region has the DNA TGTGCCAGCAGTGGGGGTGGCTACACCTTC. Translating gives CASSGGGYTF. The rearrangement uses TRBV2 and TRBJ1-2; D is undetermined. This CDR3 is 10 amino acids long. Trimming stripped 4 bases from V and 7 bases from J, with 4 bases between. In germline, CDR1 is SNHLY, CDR2 FYNNEI.

This clonotype was counted a few times. The chain has TRBV27 and TRBJ2-2, with D unclear. With 7 bases removed from V and 0 bases from J, the gap between germline ends came to 9 bases. The germline CDR1 and CDR2 sequences are MNHEY and SMNVEV (reference sequence). The CDR3 has 14 amino acids. CDR3 sequence (DNA): TGTGCCAGCACGGCCGTATCGAACACCGGGGAGCTGTTTTTT. Its protein product is CASTAVSNTGELFF.

In its sample, this clonotype was seen a few times. J is TRBJ2-7 and V is TRBV11-1, with a weak D call TRBD1 (6 bases). The V end was cut by 11 bases, the J end by 6 bases, with 14 bases between. Germline CDR1 reads SGHAT; CDR2 reads FQDESV (reference sequence). CDR3 size: 11 residues. The DNA for the CDR3 is TGTGCCGGTGGACAGTGGGGCGAGCAGTACTTC. Translation: CAGGQWGEQYF.

The J gene is TRBJ1-5, the V gene TRBV6-1; D perhaps matches TRBD1 (5 bases). V shed 7 bases and J shed 4 bases, with 8 bases lying between them. The CDR3 is made up of 12 amino acids. The germline V gene has CDR1 MNHNS and CDR2 SASEGT. CDR3 region: CASNRGNQPQHF. In DNA form, the CDR3 reads TGTGCCAGCAATCGGGGGAATCAGCCCCAGCATTTT.

The table lists this clonotype with many counts. The chain is built from TRBV29-1 and TRBJ2-7, with TRBD2 as a possible D gene (5 bases). CDR3 length equals 13 residues. The ends were cut back, 7 bases at V and 2 bases at J, with 15 bases in the middle. Germline CDR1 is SQVTM and CDR2 is ANQGSEA. CDR3 amino acids: CSAEVLGTYEQYF. In DNA form, the CDR3 reads TGCAGCGCGGAAGTACTAGGAACCTACGAGCAGTACTTC.

V usage is TRBV28 and J usage is TRBJ2-1; D not resolved. Germline V gives CDR1 MDHEN, CDR2 SYDVKM. Trimming left V 7 bases short and J 7 bases short, with 14 bases between. The CDR3 has 13 amino acids. DNA of the CDR3: TGTGCCAGCACCCCCGGCCGGAGAAATGAGCAGTTCTTC. Its protein is CASTPGRRNEQFF.